The clone carrying this T cell receptor (beta chain) was counted between two and nine times. The antigen is undetermined. Looked up from germline, CDR1 is SNHLY and CDR2 is FYNNEI. This CDR3 region has 14 residues. V lost 6 bases to trimming and J lost 4 bases, with 12 bases between them. This sample is part of a study of regulatory T cells in long-lasting Graves disease. Study-level information: Duration of antithyroid drug therapy among newly diagnosed Graves' patients was under 3 months. Overall study findings and caveats: There were preferences for TRBV28, TRBJ1-2 and TRBJ2-5 in persistent disease.

As to time point: newly diagnosed GD, antithyroid drugs for less than 3 months. Scientists built the TCR library using RNA that was extracted from PBMCs. Assembly of TCR beta libraries relied on iRepertoire HTBI primers together with Arm-PCR of CDR3 regions. In TCRdb, the multiplex PCR reads were re-called with MiXCR into one record per CDR3 protein. This table holds 420,000 or so distinct CDR3 sequences, about 17% found once. These data are also associated with another study on T cells in Graves' hyperthyroidism and ophthalmopathy. That paper notes: RT-PCR in the first round (using the HTBI primer set) targeted the TCR CDR3.

The sequencing used peripheral blood mononuclear cells (PBMCs), collected at new diagnosis, from a patient treated with antithyroid drugs. The receptor comes from a woman younger than 30 with Graves disease. The chain couples TRBV2 to TRBJ2-2, with D possibly matching TRBD1 (6 bases). CDR3: CASSLTGSTGELFF. The DNA for the CDR3 is TGTGCCAGCAGCTTGACAGGAAGCACCGGGGAGCTGTTTTTT.